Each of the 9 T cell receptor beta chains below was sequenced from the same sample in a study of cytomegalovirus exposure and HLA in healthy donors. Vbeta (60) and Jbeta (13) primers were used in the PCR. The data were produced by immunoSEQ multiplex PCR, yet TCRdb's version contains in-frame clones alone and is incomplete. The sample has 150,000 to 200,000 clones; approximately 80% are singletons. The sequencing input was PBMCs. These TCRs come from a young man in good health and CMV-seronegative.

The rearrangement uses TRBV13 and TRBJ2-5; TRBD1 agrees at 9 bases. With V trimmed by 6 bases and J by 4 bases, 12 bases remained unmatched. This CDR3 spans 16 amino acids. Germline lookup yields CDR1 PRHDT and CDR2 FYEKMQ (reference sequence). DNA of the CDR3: TGTGCCAGCAGACGAACCACAGGGGGCGCGGGAGAGACCCAGTACTTC. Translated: CASRRTTGGAGETQYF.

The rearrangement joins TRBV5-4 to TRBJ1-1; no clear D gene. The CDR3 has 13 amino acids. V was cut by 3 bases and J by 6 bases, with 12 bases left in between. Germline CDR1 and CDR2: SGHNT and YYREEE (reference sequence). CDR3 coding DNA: TGTGCCAGCAGCTCCCTAGGGAGTCCTGAAGCTTTCTTT. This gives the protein CASSSLGSPEAFF.

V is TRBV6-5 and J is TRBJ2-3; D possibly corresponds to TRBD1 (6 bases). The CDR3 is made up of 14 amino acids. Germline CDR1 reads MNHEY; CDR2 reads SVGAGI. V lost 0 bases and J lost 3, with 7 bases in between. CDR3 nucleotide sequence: TGTGCCAGCAGTTACTCACAGGGAACAGATACGCAGTATTTT. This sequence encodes CASSYSQGTDTQYF.

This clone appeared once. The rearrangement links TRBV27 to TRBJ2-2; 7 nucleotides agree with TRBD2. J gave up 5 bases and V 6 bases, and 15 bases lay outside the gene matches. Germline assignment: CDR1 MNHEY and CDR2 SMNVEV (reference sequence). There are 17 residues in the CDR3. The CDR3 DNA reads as TGTGCCAGCAGACCCGGGATTAGCGGGCTTCTTACCGGGGAGCTGTTTTTT. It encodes CASRPGISGLLTGELFF.

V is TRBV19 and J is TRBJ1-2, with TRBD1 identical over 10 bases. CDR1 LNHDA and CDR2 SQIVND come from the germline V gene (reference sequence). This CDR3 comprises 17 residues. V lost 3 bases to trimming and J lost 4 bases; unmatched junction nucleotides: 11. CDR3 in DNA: TGTGCCAGTAGTATTTACCACGGACAGGGGGTGCGCTATGGCTACACCTTC. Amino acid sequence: CASSIYHGQGVRYGYTF.

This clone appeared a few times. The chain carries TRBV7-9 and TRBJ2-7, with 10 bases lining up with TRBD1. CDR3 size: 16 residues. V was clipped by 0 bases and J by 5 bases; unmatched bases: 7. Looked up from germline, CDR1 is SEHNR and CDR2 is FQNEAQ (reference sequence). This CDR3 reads CASSLAWDRGIDEQYF. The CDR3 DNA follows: TGTGCCAGCAGCTTAGCCTGGGACAGGGGAATCGACGAGCAGTACTTC.

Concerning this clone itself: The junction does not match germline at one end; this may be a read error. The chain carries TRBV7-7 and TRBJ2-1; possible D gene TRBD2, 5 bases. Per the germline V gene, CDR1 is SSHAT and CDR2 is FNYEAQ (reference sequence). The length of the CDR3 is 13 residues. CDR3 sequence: CASSLAWGDEQFF. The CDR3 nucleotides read TGTGCTAGCAGCTTAGCCTGGGGAGATGAGCAGTTCTTC.

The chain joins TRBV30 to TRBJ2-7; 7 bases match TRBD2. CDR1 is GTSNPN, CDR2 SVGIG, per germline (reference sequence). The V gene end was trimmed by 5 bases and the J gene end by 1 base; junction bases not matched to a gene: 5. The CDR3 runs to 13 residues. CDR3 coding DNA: TGTGCCTGGGGGGGGACTACATCCTACGAGCAGTACTTC. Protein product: CAWGGTTSYEQYF.

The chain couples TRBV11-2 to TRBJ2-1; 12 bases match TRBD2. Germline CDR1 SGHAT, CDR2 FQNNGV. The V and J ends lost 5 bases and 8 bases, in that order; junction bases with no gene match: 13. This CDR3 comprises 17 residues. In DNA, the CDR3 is TGTGCCAGCAGCCCGACTAGCGGGAGCCTTGGGATCTATGAGCAGTTCTTC. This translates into CASSPTSGSLGIYEQFF.